These 6 T cell receptor beta chains came from one sample sequenced in a study of blood T cell repertoires in COVID-19. Only in-frame clones appear in the TCRdb table, and some are missing; sequencing was by immunoSEQ multiplex PCR. The sample includes around 200,000 clones, around four fifths of them seen just once. Material: peripheral blood. The receptor set was obtained from a man aged 35-49 years with active or convalescent COVID-19.

This sequence joins TRBV30 and TRBJ1-6; a weak D match, TRBD1 (5 bases). This CDR3 comprises 14 residues. CDR1 is GTSNPN, CDR2 SVGIG, per germline (reference sequence). V lost 2 bases and J lost 7, with 12 bases in between. Here the CDR3 reads CAWSFRAGNSPLHF. CDR3 sequence (DNA): TGTGCCTGGAGTTTCAGGGCCGGAAATTCACCCCTCCACTTT.

The rearrangement joins TRBV24-1 to TRBJ1-2; perhaps TRBD1 as D (6 bases). The CDR3 totals 16 residues. Trimming took 5 bases from V and 0 from J, leaving 15 bases between them. Germline values: CDR1 KGHDR, CDR2 SFDVKD. The CDR3 protein is CATSGLGQSSNYGYTF. The CDR3 coding sequence is TGTGCCACCAGTGGGCTCGGACAGTCCTCTAACTATGGCTACACCTTC.

The rearrangement links TRBV23-1 to TRBJ1-2; 9 bases fit TRBD1. TRBV23-1 is placed among ORFs of uncertain function. V was clipped by 2 bases and J by 5 bases; unmatched bases: 15. This CDR3 has 18 residues. CDR3 DNA: TGCGCCAGCAGTCAACGCCCAAACAGGGGGCGGCTCCCATATGGCTACACCTTC. Its protein is CASSQRPNRGRLPYGYTF.

This chain links TRBV12-3 or TRBV12-4 with TRBJ1-1; D is perhaps TRBD1 (6 bases). The CDR3 runs to 13 residues. V was pared by 4 bases and J by 1 base, with 7 bases between. DNA of the CDR3: TGTGCCAGCAGTTACAGGGAGAACACTGAAGCTTTCTTT. Translation gives CASSYRENTEAFF.

Here the CDR3 reads CASSFPRGGANTEAFF. The CDR3, as DNA: TGTGCCAGCAGCTTCCCGAGAGGGGGGGCGAACACTGAAGCTTTCTTT. The chain combines TRBV7-9 with TRBJ1-1, with D possibly matching TRBD1 (6 bases). The V end was cut by 3 bases, the J end by 1 base, with 15 bases between. CDR3 length: 16 residues. Germline-derived CDR1 and CDR2 are SEHNR and FQNEAQ (reference sequence).

V and J are TRBV9 and TRBJ1-6; D might be TRBD1 (5 bases). Germline assignment: CDR1 SGDLS and CDR2 YYNGEE. Trimming left V 0 bases short and J 7 bases short, with 14 bases between. The CDR3 contains 16 residues. DNA of the CDR3: TGTGCCAGCAGCGTAGTAGGGCGGGACCCCAATTCACCCCTCCACTTT. It codes for CASSVVGRDPNSPLHF. The full variable domain, completed using reference TRBV9 and TRBJ1-6, is DSGVTQTPKHLITATGQRVTLRCSPRSGDLSVYWYQQSLDQGLQFLIQYYNGEERAKGNILERFSAQQFPDLHSELNLSSLELGDSALYFCASSVVGRDPNSPLHFGNGTRLTVT.